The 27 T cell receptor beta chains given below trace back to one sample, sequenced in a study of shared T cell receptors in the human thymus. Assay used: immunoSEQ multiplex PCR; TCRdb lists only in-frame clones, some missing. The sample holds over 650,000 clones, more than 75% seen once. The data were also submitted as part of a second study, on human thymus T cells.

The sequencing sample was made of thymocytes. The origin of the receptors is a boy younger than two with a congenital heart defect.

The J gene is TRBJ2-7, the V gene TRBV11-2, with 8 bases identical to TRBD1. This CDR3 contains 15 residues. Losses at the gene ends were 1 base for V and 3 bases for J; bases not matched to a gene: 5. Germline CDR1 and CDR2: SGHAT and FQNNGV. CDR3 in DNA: TGTGCCAGCAGCTTAGGGACAGGGAATGACTACGAGCAGTACTTC. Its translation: CASSLGTGNDYEQYF.

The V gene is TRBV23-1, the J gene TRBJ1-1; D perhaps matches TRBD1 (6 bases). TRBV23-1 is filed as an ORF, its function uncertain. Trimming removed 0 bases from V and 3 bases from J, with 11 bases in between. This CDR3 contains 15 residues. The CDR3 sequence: CASSQSGQNYTEAFF. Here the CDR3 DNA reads TGCGCCAGCAGTCAATCCGGACAGAATTACACTGAAGCTTTCTTT.

The DNA of the CDR3 is TGTGCCAGCAGCTTGTATGGTTGCGGGAGGATGGGCACAGATACGCAGTATTTT. This sequence encodes CASSLYGCGRMGTDTQYF. This chain links TRBV5-8 with TRBJ2-3, with TRBD2 identical over 8 bases. J lost 1 base, V lost 1 base, and 11 bases had no gene match. Germline V gene data show CDR1 as SGHTS and CDR2 as YDEGEE. The CDR3 has 18 amino acids.

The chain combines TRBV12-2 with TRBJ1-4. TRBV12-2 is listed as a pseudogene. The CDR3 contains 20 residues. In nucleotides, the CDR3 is TGTGCAAGTCGCTTAGTACTGTTTATCGCGGGGCGGCCCTCTAATGAAAAACTGTTTTTT. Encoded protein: CASRLVLFIAGRPSNEKLFF.

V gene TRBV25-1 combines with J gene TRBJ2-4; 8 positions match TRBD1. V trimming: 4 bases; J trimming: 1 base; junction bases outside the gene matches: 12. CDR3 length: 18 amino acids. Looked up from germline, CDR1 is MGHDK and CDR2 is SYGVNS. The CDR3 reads CASSAQGEASFAKNIQYF. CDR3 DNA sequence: TGTGCCAGCAGTGCACAGGGGGAAGCCAGTTTCGCCAAAAACATTCAGTACTTC.

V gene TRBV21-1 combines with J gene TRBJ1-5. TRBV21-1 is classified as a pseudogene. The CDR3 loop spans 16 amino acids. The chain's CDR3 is CASSKAHDPPGQPQHF. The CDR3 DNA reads TGTGCCAGCAGCAAAGCGCACGATCCCCCGGGGCAGCCCCAGCATTTT.

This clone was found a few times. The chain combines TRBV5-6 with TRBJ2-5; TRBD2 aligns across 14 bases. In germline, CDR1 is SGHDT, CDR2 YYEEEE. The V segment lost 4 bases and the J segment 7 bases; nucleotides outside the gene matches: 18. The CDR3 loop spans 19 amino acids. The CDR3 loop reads CASSAHMTSGRAGEGTQYF. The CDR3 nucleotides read TGTGCCAGCAGCGCACACATGACTAGCGGGAGGGCAGGGGAAGGGACCCAGTACTTC.

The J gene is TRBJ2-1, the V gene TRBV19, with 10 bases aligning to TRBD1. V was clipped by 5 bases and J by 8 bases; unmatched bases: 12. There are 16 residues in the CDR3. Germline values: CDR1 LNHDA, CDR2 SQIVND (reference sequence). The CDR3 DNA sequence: TGTGCCAGTAGTTCGAAACCGGGACAGGGGTCGCATGAGCAGTTCTTC. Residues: CASSSKPGQGSHEQFF.

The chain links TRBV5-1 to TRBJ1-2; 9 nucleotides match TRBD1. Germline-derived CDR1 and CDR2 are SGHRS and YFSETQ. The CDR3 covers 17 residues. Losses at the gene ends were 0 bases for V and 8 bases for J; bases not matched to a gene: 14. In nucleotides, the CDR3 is TGCGCCAGCAGCTTGGGACAGGGGGAGCTCCTCCGTGGAGGCTACACCTTC. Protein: CASSLGQGELLRGGYTF.

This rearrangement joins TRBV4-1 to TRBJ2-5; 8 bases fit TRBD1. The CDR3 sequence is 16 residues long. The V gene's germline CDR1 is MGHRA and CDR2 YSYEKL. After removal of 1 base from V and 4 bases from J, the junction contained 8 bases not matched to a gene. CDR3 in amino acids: CASSQGDRGFGETQYF. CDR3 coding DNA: TGCGCCAGCAGCCAAGGAGACAGGGGTTTTGGAGAGACCCAGTACTTC.

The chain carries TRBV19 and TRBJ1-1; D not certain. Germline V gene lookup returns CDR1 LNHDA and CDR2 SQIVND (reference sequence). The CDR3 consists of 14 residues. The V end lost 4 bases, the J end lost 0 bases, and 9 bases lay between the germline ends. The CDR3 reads CASSTRLLNTEAFF. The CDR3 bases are TGTGCCAGTAGTACCAGACTCCTGAACACTGAAGCTTTCTTT. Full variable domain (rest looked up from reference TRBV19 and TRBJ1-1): DGGITQSPKYLFRKEGQNVTLSCEQNLNHDAMYWYRQDPGQGLRLIYYSQIVNDFQKGDIAEGYSVSREKKESFPLTVTSAQKNPTAFYLCASSTRLLNTEAFFGQGTRLTVV.

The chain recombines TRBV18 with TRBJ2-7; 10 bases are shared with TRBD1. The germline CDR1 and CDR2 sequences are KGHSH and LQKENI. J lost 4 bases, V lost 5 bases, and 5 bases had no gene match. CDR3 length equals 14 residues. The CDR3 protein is CASSAWTGGYEQYF. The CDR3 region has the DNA TGTGCCAGCTCAGCCTGGACAGGGGGTTACGAGCAGTACTTC. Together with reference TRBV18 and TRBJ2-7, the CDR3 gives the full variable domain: NAGVMQNPRHLVRRRGQEARLRCSPMKGHSHVYWYRQLPEEGLKFMVYLQKENIIDESGMPKERFSAEFPKEGPSILRIQQVVRGDSAAYFCASSAWTGGYEQYFGPGTRLTVT.

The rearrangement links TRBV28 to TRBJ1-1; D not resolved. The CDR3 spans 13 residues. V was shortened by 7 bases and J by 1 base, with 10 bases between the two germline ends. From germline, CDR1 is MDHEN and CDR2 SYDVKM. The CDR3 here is CASMRVANTEAFF. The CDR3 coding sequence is TGTGCCAGCATGAGGGTGGCGAACACTGAAGCTTTCTTT.

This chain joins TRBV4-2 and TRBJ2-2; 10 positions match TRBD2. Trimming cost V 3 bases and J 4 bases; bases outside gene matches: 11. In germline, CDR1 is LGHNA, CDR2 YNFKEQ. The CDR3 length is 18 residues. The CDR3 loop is CASSQKASGGAITGELFF. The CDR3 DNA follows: TGTGCCAGCAGCCAGAAGGCAAGCGGGGGGGCCATCACCGGGGAGCTGTTTTTT.

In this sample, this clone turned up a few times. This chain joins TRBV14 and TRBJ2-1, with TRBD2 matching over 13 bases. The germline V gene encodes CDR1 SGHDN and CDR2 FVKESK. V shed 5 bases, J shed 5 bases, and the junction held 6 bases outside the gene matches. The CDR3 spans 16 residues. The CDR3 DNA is TGTGCCAGCAGCGGATTCGGGACTAGCGGGAACAATGAGCAGTTCTTC. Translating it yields CASSGFGTSGNNEQFF.

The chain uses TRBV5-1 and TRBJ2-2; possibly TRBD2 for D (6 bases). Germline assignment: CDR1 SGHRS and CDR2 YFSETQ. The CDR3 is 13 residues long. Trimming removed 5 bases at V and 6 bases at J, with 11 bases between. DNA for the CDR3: TGCGCCAGCAGACTAGCTAGCTCCGGGGAGCTGTTTTTT. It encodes CASRLASSGELFF.

The chain's CDR3 is CASSTPGQGHEQYF. DNA for the CDR3: TGTGCCAGCAGTACCCCGGGACAGGGACACGAGCAGTACTTC. J is TRBJ2-7 and V is TRBV25-1; 9 nucleotides align to TRBD1. The CDR3 extends over 14 amino acids. The trim removed 5 bases at V and 5 bases at J, leaving 7 bases unmatched. The germline V gene has CDR1 MGHDK and CDR2 SYGVNS.

The CDR3 DNA is TGTGCCAGCAGACTCAAAGGGACTGGAGAGGTGAGCTCCTACAATGAGCAGTTCTTC. This sequence encodes CASRLKGTGEVSSYNEQFF. The genes are TRBV28 and TRBJ2-1; a possible D gene is TRBD2 (6 bases). Germline CDR1 MDHEN, CDR2 SYDVKM. The length of the CDR3 is 19 residues. V lost 6 bases and J 0 bases, leaving 24 bases between the germline ends.

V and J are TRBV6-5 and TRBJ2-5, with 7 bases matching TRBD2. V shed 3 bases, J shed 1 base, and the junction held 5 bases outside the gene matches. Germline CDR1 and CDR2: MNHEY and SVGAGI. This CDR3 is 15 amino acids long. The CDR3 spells CASSYFGGFQETQYF. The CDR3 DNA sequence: TGTGCCAGCAGTTATTTCGGGGGGTTCCAAGAGACCCAGTACTTC.

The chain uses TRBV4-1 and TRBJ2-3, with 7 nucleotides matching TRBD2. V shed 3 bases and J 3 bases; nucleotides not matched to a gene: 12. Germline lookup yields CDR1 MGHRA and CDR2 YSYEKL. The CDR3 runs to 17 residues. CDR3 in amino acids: CASSHGNGRRGTDTQYF. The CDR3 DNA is TGCGCCAGCAGCCACGGGAACGGGAGGAGAGGGACAGATACGCAGTATTTT.

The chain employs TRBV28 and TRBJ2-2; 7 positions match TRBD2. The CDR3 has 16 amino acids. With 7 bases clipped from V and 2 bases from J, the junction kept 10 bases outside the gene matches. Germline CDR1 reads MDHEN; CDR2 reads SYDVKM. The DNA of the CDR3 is TGTGCCAGCACCCCCCTGGGGGGGGTAAACACCGGGGAGCTGTTTTTT. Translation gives CASTPLGGVNTGELFF.

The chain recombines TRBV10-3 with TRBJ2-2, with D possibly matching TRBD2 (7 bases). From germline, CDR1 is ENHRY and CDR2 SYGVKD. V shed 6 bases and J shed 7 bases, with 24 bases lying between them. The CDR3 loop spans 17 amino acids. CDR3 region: CAISEVWRGGKNGELFF. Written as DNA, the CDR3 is TGTGCCATCAGCGAAGTCTGGAGGGGGGGGAAAAACGGGGAGCTGTTTTTT.

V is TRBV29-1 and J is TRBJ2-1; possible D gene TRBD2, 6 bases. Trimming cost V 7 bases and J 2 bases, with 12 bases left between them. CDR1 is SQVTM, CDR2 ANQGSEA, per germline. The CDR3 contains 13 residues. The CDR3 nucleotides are TGCAGCGGGAGGGGTCCCACCTACAATGAGCAGTTCTTC. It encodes CSGRGPTYNEQFF.

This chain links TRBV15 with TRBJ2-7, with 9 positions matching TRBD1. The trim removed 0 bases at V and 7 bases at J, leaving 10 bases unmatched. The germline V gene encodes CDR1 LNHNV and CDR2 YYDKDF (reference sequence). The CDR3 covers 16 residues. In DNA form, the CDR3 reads TGTGCCACCAGCAGAGAAAGGCACAGGGGGCCGAGTGAGCAGTACTTC. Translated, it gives CATSRERHRGPSEQYF.

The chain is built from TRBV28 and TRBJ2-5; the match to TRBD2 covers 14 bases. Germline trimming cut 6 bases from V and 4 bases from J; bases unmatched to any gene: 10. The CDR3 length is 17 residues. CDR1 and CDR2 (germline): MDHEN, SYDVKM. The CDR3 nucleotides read TGTGCCAGCAGATCCTGGACTAGCGGGAGGATCAGAGAGACCCAGTACTTC. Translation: CASRSWTSGRIRETQYF. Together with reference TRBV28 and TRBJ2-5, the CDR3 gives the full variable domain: DVKVTQSSRYLVKRTGEKVFLECVQDMDHENMFWYRQDPGLGLRLIYFSYDVKMKEKGDIPEGYSVSREKKERFSLILESASTNQTSMYLCASRSWTSGRIRETQYFGPGTRLLVL.

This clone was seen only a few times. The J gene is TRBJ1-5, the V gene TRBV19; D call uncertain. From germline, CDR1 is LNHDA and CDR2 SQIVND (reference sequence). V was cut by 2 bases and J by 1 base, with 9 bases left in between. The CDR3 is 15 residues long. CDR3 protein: CASSITPWSNQPQHF. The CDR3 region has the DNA TGTGCCAGTAGTATAACTCCATGGAGCAATCAGCCCCAGCATTTT.

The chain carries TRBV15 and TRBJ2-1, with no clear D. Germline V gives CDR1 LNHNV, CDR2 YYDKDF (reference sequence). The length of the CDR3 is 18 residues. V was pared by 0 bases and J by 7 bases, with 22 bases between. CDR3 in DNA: TGTGCCACCAGCAGAGATGCGGCCTTTCCTTCGGGTCTGAATGAGCAGTTCTTC. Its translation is CATSRDAAFPSGLNEQFF.